These T cell receptor beta chains were read from a single sample in a study of T-cell memory formation after mild COVID-19. TCRdb ran MiXCR on the 5' RACE reads and lists one entry per CDR3 protein. The data contain some 450,000 distinct CDR3 sequences, around 20% of them singletons. Sequenced sample: PBMCs or a T cell subset sorted from them (not recorded which). These receptors originate from an adult woman who had mild COVID-19 (a few samples of this study predate the infection). Cell type and time point are not known. Both conserved end residues are part of each CDR3. A D gene is named only where the DNA matches it firmly. The size of a clone is reported for some rows only, either as once, few or many, or as a class for expanded clones.

V gene,D gene,clone size,J gene,CDR3 protein,CDR3 DNA
TRBV6-5,TRBD1,many,TRBJ1-1,CASSPGQGNTEAFF,TGTGCCAGCAGCCCCGGACAGGGGAACACTGAAGCTTTCTTT
TRBV7-9,.,.,TRBJ1-2,CASSLGGQGASYGYTF,TGTGCCAGCAGCTTAGGGGGGCAGGGAGCCTCCTATGGCTACACCTTC
TRBV5-1,.,.,TRBJ1-2,CASSLGSWVLNYGYTF,TGCGCCAGCAGCTTGGGGTCGTGGGTACTGAACTATGGCTACACCTTC
TRBV11-2,.,.,TRBJ2-1,CASSLEWGESYNEQFF,TGTGCCAGCAGCTTAGAATGGGGGGAATCCTACAATGAGCAGTTCTTC
TRBV25-1,.,many,TRBJ1-5,CASSELESAAPQHF,TGTGCCAGCAGTGAACTGGAATCGGCCGCGCCCCAGCATTTT
TRBV4-3,.,few,TRBJ1-4,CASSQLTEKLFF,TGCGCCAGCAGCCAACTTACTGAAAAACTGTTTTTT
TRBV3-1,.,.,TRBJ1-2,CASSQGTISYGYTF,TGTGCCAGCAGCCAAGGGACGATCTCCTATGGCTACACCTTC
TRBV7-6,.,few,TRBJ2-5,CASSLPGATQETQYF,TGTGCCAGCAGCCTACCGGGGGCTACCCAAGAGACCCAGTACTTC
TRBV25-1,TRBD2,.,TRBJ2-2,CASSATSGPVTGELFF,TGTGCCAGCAGTGCCACTAGCGGGCCCGTCACCGGGGAGCTGTTTTTT
TRBV20-1,.,.,TRBJ1-2,CSASEVQDSPFYGYTF,TGCAGTGCTAGTGAGGTTCAAGACAGCCCCTTCTATGGCTACACCTTC
TRBV24-1,TRBD2,few,TRBJ2-1,CATSDLAGGNEQFF,TGTGCCACCAGTGACTTAGCGGGGGGGAATGAGCAGTTCTTC
TRBV6-4,TRBD2,few,TRBJ2-1,CASSEVSGGVDEQFF,TGTGCCAGCAGTGAAGTAAGCGGGGGTGTGGATGAGCAGTTCTTC
TRBV9,.,few,TRBJ2-1,CASSVAGTTYNEQFF,TGTGCCAGCAGCGTAGCGGGAACGACATACAATGAGCAGTTCTTC
TRBV7-2,TRBD2,few,TRBJ2-5,CASSSPLAGVGGWQETQYF,TGTGCCAGCAGTTCGCCGTTAGCGGGAGTAGGAGGTTGGCAAGAGACCCAGTACTTC
TRBV7-2,TRBD2,.,TRBJ2-7,CASSSGGPHEQYF,TGTGCCAGCAGCTCGGGGGGACCCCACGAGCAGTACTTC
TRBV5-1,.,.,TRBJ2-2,CASSLFHTGELFF,TGCGCCAGCAGCTTGTTTCACACCGGGGAGCTGTTTTTT
TRBV5-1,.,.,TRBJ2-7,CASSLEGRAYEQYF,TGCGCCAGCAGCTTGGAGGGCAGGGCTTACGAGCAGTACTTC
TRBV4-2,TRBD2,once,TRBJ2-3,CASSHLSSGSTDTQYF,TGTGCCAGCAGCCATCTTTCTAGCGGGTCCACAGATACGCAGTATTTT
TRBV5-1,TRBD1,.,TRBJ2-1,CASSYSQGAGNEQFF,TGCGCCAGCAGCTATTCACAGGGGGCAGGGAATGAGCAGTTCTTC
TRBV10-3,.,.,TRBJ1-1,CAISESMGRAEAFF,TGTGCCATCAGTGAGTCGATGGGAAGGGCTGAAGCTTTCTTT
TRBV5-4,.,.,TRBJ2-4,CASCLVSGGLGDIQYF,TGTGCCAGCTGCTTGGTGTCAGGGGGGCTCGGGGACATTCAGTACTTC
TRBV30,TRBD2,.,TRBJ2-3,CAWSVFRFLAGGLGTDTQYF,TGTGCCTGGAGTGTATTCAGGTTCCTAGCGGGGGGGCTCGGCACAGATACGCAGTATTTT
TRBV20-1,.,few,TRBJ1-2,CSARVPGIYGYTF,TGCAGTGCTAGAGTGCCAGGGATCTATGGCTACACCTTC
TRBV27,TRBD1,few,TRBJ1-1,CASSSPRGRVETEAFF,TGTGCCAGCAGTTCCCCCAGGGGGCGAGTGGAAACTGAAGCTTTCTTT
TRBV5-1,.,.,TRBJ1-1,CASSFGVGTRLNTEAFF,TGCGCCAGCAGCTTTGGTGTTGGTACCCGACTGAACACTGAAGCTTTCTTT
TRBV7-2,.,many,TRBJ2-1,CASSQDYTGDEQFF,TGTGCCAGCAGCCAGGACTACACGGGGGATGAGCAGTTCTTC
TRBV7-9,.,.,TRBJ2-1,CASSRTGSNEQFF,TGTGCCAGCAGTCGTACAGGGTCCAATGAGCAGTTCTTC
TRBV12-3/TRBV12-4,TRBD2,.,TRBJ2-2,CASSPAGTGELFF,TGTGCCAGCAGCCCAGCGGGGACCGGGGAGCTGTTTTTT
TRBV4-3,TRBD2,.,TRBJ2-7,CASSQDSGRPTYEQYF,TGCGCCAGCAGCCAGGATAGCGGGAGGCCGACCTACGAGCAGTACTTC
TRBV5-5,.,few,TRBJ2-3,CASSLVVGSWPDTQYF,TGTGCCAGCAGCTTGGTGGTCGGCAGCTGGCCAGATACGCAGTATTTT
TRBV19,.,.,TRBJ2-7,CASSLGLAHEQYF,TGTGCCAGTAGTCTGGGACTCGCCCACGAGCAGTACTTC
TRBV20-1,.,few,TRBJ2-5,CSARFGETQYF,TGCAGTGCTAGGTTCGGGGAGACCCAGTACTTC
TRBV7-6,.,.,TRBJ2-1,CASSFGGGHSYNEQFF,TGTGCCAGCAGCTTTGGCGGGGGCCACTCCTACAATGAGCAGTTCTTC
TRBV15,.,many,TRBJ2-3,CATSHRGTDTQYF,TGTGCCACCAGCCATCGGGGCACAGATACGCAGTATTTT
TRBV6-5,.,many,TRBJ2-7,CASSYSAGASYEQYF,TGTGCCAGCAGTTACTCGGCGGGTGCCTCCTACGAGCAGTACTTC
TRBV24-1,.,.,TRBJ2-1,CATSDWTESYNEQFF,TGTGCCACCAGTGATTGGACAGAGTCCTACAATGAGCAGTTCTTC
TRBV5-5,.,few,TRBJ2-1,CASRQHRDYNEQFF,TGTGCCAGCAGGCAACACAGGGATTACAATGAGCAGTTCTTC